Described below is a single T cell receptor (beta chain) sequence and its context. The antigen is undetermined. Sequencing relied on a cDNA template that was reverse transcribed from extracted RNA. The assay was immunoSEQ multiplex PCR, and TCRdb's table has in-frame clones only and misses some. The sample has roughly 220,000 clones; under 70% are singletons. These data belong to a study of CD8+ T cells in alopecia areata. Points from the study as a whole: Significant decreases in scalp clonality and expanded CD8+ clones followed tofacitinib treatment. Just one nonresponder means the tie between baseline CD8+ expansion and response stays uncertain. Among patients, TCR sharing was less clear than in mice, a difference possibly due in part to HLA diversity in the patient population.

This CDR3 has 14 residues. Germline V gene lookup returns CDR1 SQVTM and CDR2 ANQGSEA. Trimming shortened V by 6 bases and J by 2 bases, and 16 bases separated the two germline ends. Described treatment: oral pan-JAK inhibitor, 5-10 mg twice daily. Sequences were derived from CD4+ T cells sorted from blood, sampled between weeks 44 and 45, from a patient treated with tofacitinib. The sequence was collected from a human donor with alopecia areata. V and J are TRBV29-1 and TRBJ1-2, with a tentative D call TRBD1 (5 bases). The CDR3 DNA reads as TGCAGCGTCCAACGGGACCGGCTGAACTATGGCTACACCTTC. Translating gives CSVQRDRLNYGYTF.